A single sample is the source of the 32 T cell receptor beta chains below, sequenced in a study of T cells after yellow fever vaccination. One entry per CDR3 protein, called by TCRdb with MiXCR from the 5' RACE reads. The data show 300,000 to 400,000 distinct CDR3 sequences, roughly 8.6% seen once. Sequenced material: PBMCs, taken about 41 days after the first yellow fever vaccination. The receptors stem from a man aged 18-30 years who received the YFV17D yellow fever vaccine.

This clonotype has at least ten counts. This chain connects TRBV20-1 to TRBJ2-3; D tentatively reads TRBD1 or TRBD2 (5 bases each). Germline values: CDR1 DFQATT, CDR2 SNEGSKA (reference sequence). V lost 0 bases, J lost 3 bases, and 10 bases lay in between. CDR3 length equals 14 residues. The CDR3 loop is CSARDGGGTDTQYF. In DNA form, the CDR3 reads TGCAGTGCTAGAGATGGTGGGGGAACAGATACGCAGTATTTT.

This clonotype appeared a few times. The V and J genes are TRBV20-1 and TRBJ2-7, with D perhaps matching TRBD2 (7 bases). The germline V and J ends were trimmed by 1 base and 6 bases, with 13 bases remaining between them. The CDR3 runs to 13 residues. The germline gives CDR1 DFQATT, CDR2 SNEGSKA (reference sequence). The DNA for the CDR3 is TGCAGTGCTAGAGGGCGCGGGGGCGGCGAGCAGTACGTC. Translated: CSARGRGGGEQYV.

Ten or more counts support this clonotype. The chain couples TRBV18 to TRBJ2-7; 8 positions agree with TRBD1. The CDR3 loop spans 12 amino acids. After removal of 5 bases from V and 6 bases from J, the junction contained 3 bases not matched to a gene. Germline V gene data show CDR1 as KGHSH and CDR2 as LQKENI. The CDR3 bases are TGTGCCAGCTCAGGACAGGGCGGCGAGCAGTACTTC. This codes for CASSGQGGEQYF.

This clonotype was detected ten times or more. The CDR3 bases are TGTGCCAGCAGGCGGGAGTTAGGTGAGCAGTTCTTC. It is translated as CASRRELGEQFF. The chain couples TRBV7-2 to TRBJ2-1; 7 bases are a match to TRBD2. Germline V gene data show CDR1 as SGHTA and CDR2 as FQGNSA. The CDR3 runs to 12 residues. With V trimmed by 6 bases and J by 9 bases, 5 bases remained unmatched. The variable domain in full, with the rest retrieved from reference TRBV7-2 and TRBJ2-1, is GAGVSQSPSNKVTEKGKDVELRCDPISGHTALYWYRQSLGQGLEFLIYFQGNSAPDKSGLPSDRFSAERTGGSVSTLTIQRTQQEDSAVYLCASRRELGEQFFGPGTRLTVL.

This clonotype was found many times. This chain connects TRBV6-5 to TRBJ1-3; D is unclear. CDR1 is MNHEY, CDR2 SVGAGI, per germline. This CDR3 spans 15 amino acids. The V and J ends lost 3 bases and 1 base respectively, with 10 bases between them. The CDR3 region has the DNA TGTGCCAGCAGTTATGGCCCGGCGTCTGGAAACACCATATATTTT. Its translation is CASSYGPASGNTIYF.

This chain joins TRBV7-6 and TRBJ1-5; 7 positions agree with TRBD1. The CDR3 runs 15 residues. Losses at the gene ends were 5 bases for V and 4 bases for J; bases not matched to a gene: 8. CDR1 and CDR2 (germline): SGHVS, FNYEAQ. The CDR3 nucleotides are TGTGCCAGCAGCCGCTCGACAGGGTTGAATCAGCCCCAGCATTTT. The encoded protein is CASSRSTGLNQPQHF.

V usage is TRBV6-5 and J usage is TRBJ1-2; D may be TRBD1 (5 bases). CDR3 length equals 16 residues. V lost 0 bases to trimming and J lost 0 bases, with 11 bases between them. Germline lookup yields CDR1 MNHEY and CDR2 SVGAGI. In DNA form, the CDR3 reads TGTGCCAGCAGTTACTCGAATCAGGGAACTAACTATGGCTACACCTTC. Translating gives CASSYSNQGTNYGYTF.

This clonotype occurred many times. The V and J genes are TRBV12-3 or TRBV12-4 and TRBJ1-3; D is unclear. The V end was cut by 7 bases, the J end by 5 bases, with 3 bases between. CDR3 length: 10 amino acids. The CDR3 DNA follows: TGTGCCAGCACTAGAAACACCATATATTTT. Protein sequence: CASTRNTIYF.

The V gene is TRBV15, the J gene TRBJ1-4; D not certain. Trimming stripped 8 bases from V and 0 bases from J, with 10 bases between. The CDR3 spans 14 residues. Germline V lookup: CDR1 LNHNV, CDR2 YYDKDF (reference sequence). CDR3 region: CATGEGPTNEKLFF. CDR3 sequence (DNA): TGTGCCACCGGTGAGGGTCCAACTAATGAAAAACTGTTTTTT.

This clonotype appeared a few times. The chain couples TRBV7-3 to TRBJ2-1, with D possibly being TRBD2 (5 bases). The V end was cut by 1 base, the J end by 8 bases, with 15 bases between. The CDR3 covers 15 residues. Looked up from germline, CDR1 is SGHTA and CDR2 is FQGTGA. The CDR3 nucleotides are TGTGCCAGCAGCTTAAATTATCGGGGATTGGATGAGCAGTTCTTC. Protein product: CASSLNYRGLDEQFF.

The chain links TRBV6-5 to TRBJ2-2; 9 bases fit TRBD2. The CDR3 sequence is 15 residues long. The V gene's germline CDR1 is MNHEY and CDR2 SVGAGI. V was pared by 2 bases and J by 5 bases, with 3 bases of the junction left unmatched. The CDR3: CASSYHSGGTGELFF. In nucleotides, the CDR3 is TGTGCCAGCAGTTACCACAGCGGGGGGACCGGGGAGCTGTTTTTT.

The chain recombines TRBV10-3 with TRBJ2-7; 10 bases are shared with TRBD1. Losses at the gene ends were 6 bases for V and 5 bases for J; bases not matched to a gene: 10. CDR3 length: 15 residues. Looked up from germline, CDR1 is ENHRY and CDR2 is SYGVKD. The CDR3 sequence is CAISSTGGDTHEQYF. CDR3 bases: TGTGCCATCAGCTCGACAGGGGGCGATACCCACGAGCAGTACTTC.

J is TRBJ1-1 and V is TRBV10-3; the D is unclear. V lost 8 bases and J 3 bases, leaving 19 bases between the germline ends. The CDR3 contains 15 residues. CDR1 ENHRY and CDR2 SYGVKD come from the germline V gene. DNA for the CDR3: TGTGCCATCGCCCCGAGAGGTCCTGGCGACACTGAAGCTTTCTTT. Translation gives CAIAPRGPGDTEAFF.

In its sample, this clonotype was seen a few times. The rearrangement joins TRBV12-3 or TRBV12-4 to TRBJ1-2; 10 bases line up with TRBD1. There are 13 residues in the CDR3. The trim removed 3 bases at V and 7 bases at J, leaving 2 bases unmatched. This CDR3 is CASSLGTGAGYTF. The DNA for the CDR3 is TGTGCCAGCAGTTTGGGGACAGGGGCTGGCTACACCTTC.

The gene calls are TRBV28 and TRBJ2-5; 10 bases line up with TRBD1. J lost 4 bases, V lost 4 bases, and 6 bases had no gene match. This CDR3 comprises 15 residues. Germline lookup yields CDR1 MDHEN and CDR2 SYDVKM. DNA of the CDR3: TGTGCCAGCAGTTCCGGGGGACAGGGGAGAGAGACCCAGTACTTC. This gives the protein CASSSGGQGRETQYF.

In this sample, this clonotype turned up a few times. V is TRBV5-5 and J is TRBJ2-5; 10 bases are a match to TRBD2. The CDR3 has 15 residues. The germline V gene has CDR1 SGHKS and CDR2 YYEKEE (reference sequence). The junction had 7 bases not matched to a gene; V was cut back by 1 base and J by 7 bases. The CDR3 here is CASSLRLAGVWTQYF. CDR3 in DNA: TGTGCCAGCAGCTTGAGGCTAGCGGGGGTATGGACCCAGTACTTC.

This clonotype showed up just a few times. The rearrangement joins TRBV20-1 to TRBJ2-7; D uncertain. V was pared by 6 bases and J by 1 base, with 16 bases between. Germline CDR1 is DFQATT and CDR2 is SNEGSKA (reference sequence). This CDR3 comprises 14 residues. CDR3 nucleotides: TGCAGTGCCGTACCACCCAGCTCTTCCTACGAGCAGTACGTC. As protein: CSAVPPSSSYEQYV.

This clonotype was seen a handful of times. This chain connects TRBV10-3 to TRBJ2-5; D perhaps matches TRBD1 (5 bases). The CDR3 covers 18 residues. Between the trimmed V and J ends, which lost 3 bases and 2 bases, there was a span of 22 bases. Looked up from germline, CDR1 is ENHRY and CDR2 is SYGVKD. CDR3 sequence: CAISDVETLHKGQETQYF. Here the CDR3 DNA reads TGTGCCATCAGTGATGTGGAAACCCTACACAAGGGGCAAGAGACCCAGTACTTC.

V usage is TRBV4-1 and J usage is TRBJ2-7, with D possibly TRBD2 on 6 matching bases. The V end was cut by 4 bases, the J end by 0 bases, with 19 bases between. CDR1 and CDR2 (germline): MGHRA, YSYEKL. CDR3 size: 17 residues. CDR3 region: CASSLGNGRTSSYEQYF. The CDR3 coding sequence is TGCGCCAGCAGCCTGGGCAACGGGAGAACCAGCTCCTACGAGCAGTACTTC.

The sample holds a few counts of this clonotype. V and J are TRBV12-3 or TRBV12-4 and TRBJ2-4, with D possibly TRBD1 on 6 matching bases. The CDR3 spans 12 residues. V was shortened by 11 bases and J by 1 base, with 9 bases between the two germline ends. CDR3 nucleotide sequence: TGTGCCGTGCAGGGGGCCAAAAACATTCAGTACTTC. It codes for CAVQGAKNIQYF.

This clonotype was detected a few times. The chain employs TRBV3-1 and TRBJ2-3; D might be TRBD2 (5 bases). V was trimmed by 3 bases and J by 5 bases, leaving 9 bases between them. The germline CDR1 and CDR2 sequences are LGHDT and YNNKEL (reference sequence). This CDR3 region has 13 residues. Here the CDR3 reads CASSQIEGDTQYF. For the CDR3, the DNA is TGTGCCAGCAGCCAGATCGAGGGAGATACGCAGTATTTT.

V gene TRBV27 combines with J gene TRBJ2-1, with D tentatively TRBD1 (6 bases). The CDR3 sequence is 15 residues long. Germline V gives CDR1 MNHEY, CDR2 SMNVEV (reference sequence). V lost 3 bases, J lost 8 bases, and 17 bases lay in between. The CDR3 region has the DNA TGTGCCAGCAGTTTTTGGGACACTCCTCAGCATGAGCAGTTCTTC. The encoded protein is CASSFWDTPQHEQFF.

This clonotype was observed at least ten times. The CDR3 coding sequence is TGCGCCAGCAGCCCATTGTACGGAGTTACTAACTATGGCTACACCTTC. Translated: CASSPLYGVTNYGYTF. This chain uses TRBV5-1 with TRBJ1-2; D remains ambiguous. Trimming removed 4 bases at V and 0 bases at J, with 16 bases between. The germline V gene encodes CDR1 SGHRS and CDR2 YFSETQ. The CDR3 consists of 16 residues.

In this sample, this clonotype turned up a few times. The rearrangement uses TRBV10-2 and TRBJ1-5, with no clear D. The CDR3 runs to 10 residues. V lost 9 bases and J 9 bases, leaving 9 bases between the germline ends. CDR1 is WSHSY, CDR2 SAAADI, per germline. DNA for the CDR3: TGCGCCAGAGGGTGGGGGCCCCAGCATTTT. Amino acid sequence: CARGWGPQHF.

The chain carries TRBV24-1 and TRBJ2-1; no firm D call. V was pared by 7 bases and J by 5 bases, with 20 bases between. The CDR3 consists of 16 residues. The germline V gene has CDR1 KGHDR and CDR2 SFDVKD. This CDR3 reads CATSISRFLLNNEQFF. Written as DNA, the CDR3 is TGTGCCACCAGCATCAGTCGTTTCTTACTTAACAATGAGCAGTTCTTC.

The chain uses TRBV20-1 and TRBJ1-5; D remains ambiguous. CDR1 and CDR2 from the germline V gene are DFQATT and SNEGSKA (reference sequence). This CDR3 spans 14 amino acids. Trimming removed 3 bases at V and 3 bases at J, with 12 bases between. The CDR3 bases are TGCAGTGCTAGCCGGACGGGGAACAATCAGCCCCAGCATTTT. Translated: CSASRTGNNQPQHF.

As to this clonotype: This may come from a read error, since a much larger clone is one base off. The gene calls are TRBV20-1 and TRBJ2-3; D is unclear. Germline V gene lookup returns CDR1 DFQATT and CDR2 SNEGSKA (reference sequence). The CDR3 is made up of 15 amino acids. The CDR3 loop is CCARDHQRSTDTQYF. CDR3 sequence (DNA): TGCTGTGCTAGAGATCATCAGAGAAGCACAGATACGCAGTATTTT.

Remarks on this clonotype: The germline gene is not matched at one end of the junction; a read error may be the cause. The chain carries TRBV20-1 and TRBJ1-3; 12 nucleotides align to TRBD1. The CDR3 consists of 15 residues. Germline CDR1 DFQATT, CDR2 SNEGSKA (reference sequence). The CDR3 sequence: CCARDRGLSGNTIYF. CDR3 nucleotide sequence: TGCTGTGCTAGGGACAGGGGGCTGAGTGGAAACACCATATATTTT.

This chain links TRBV7-9 with TRBJ2-2; D is possibly TRBD1 (6 bases). V lost 3 bases and J lost 4, with 12 bases in between. The CDR3 totals 15 residues. The germline V gene encodes CDR1 SEHNR and CDR2 FQNEAQ (reference sequence). The CDR3 DNA is TGTGCCAGCAGCTTTGGGGGCCCGAGCACCGGGGAGCTGTTTTTT. Its protein is CASSFGGPSTGELFF.

This clonotype was detected many times. J is TRBJ2-7 and V is TRBV6-1; 9 bases map to TRBD2. CDR1 and CDR2 (germline): MNHNS, SASEGT. The CDR3 has 13 amino acids. The ends lost 8 bases at V and 7 bases at J; junction bases unmatched: 9. The CDR3 DNA reads as TGTGCCAGCGGCGGGGGGGCTCCGGAGGAGCAGTACTTC. It specifies CASGGGAPEEQYF.

This clonotype was recorded at least ten times. The chain uses TRBV7-3 and TRBJ2-3; 8 nucleotides align to TRBD2. V lost 5 bases, J lost 2 bases, and 12 bases stayed unmatched. Germline CDR1 SGHTA, CDR2 FQGTGA. The CDR3 is made up of 17 amino acids. The CDR3 sequence: CASSPRGSGTATDTQYF. The CDR3 nucleotides are TGTGCCAGCAGCCCCCGGGGTAGCGGGACCGCCACAGATACGCAGTATTTT. The full variable domain, completed using reference TRBV7-3 and TRBJ2-3, is GAGVSQTPSNKVTEKGKYVELRCDPISGHTALYWYRQSLGQGPEFLIYFQGTGAADDSGLPNDRFFAVRPEGSVSTLKIQRTERGDSAVYLCASSPRGSGTATDTQYFGPGTRLTVL.

CDR3 amino acids: CATSRDGGGGTEQYF. CDR3 in DNA: TGTGCCACCAGCAGAGATGGGGGGGGAGGGACCGAGCAGTACTTC. The rearrangement joins TRBV15 to TRBJ2-7, with TRBD2 matching 7 bases. This CDR3 is built from 15 residues. The V segment lost 0 bases and the J segment 6 bases; nucleotides outside the gene matches: 8. Germline CDR1 and CDR2: LNHNV and YYDKDF (reference sequence).